The 8 T cell receptor beta chains given below trace back to one sample, sequenced in a study of blood T cell repertoires in COVID-19. Libraries were prepared by immunoSEQ multiplex PCR; TCRdb keeps only in-frame clonotypes and omits some of them. Of around 80,000 clones listed, around four fifths were seen once; the top ten hold 9%. The material sequenced was peripheral blood. These receptors all come from a human donor in a cohort sampled during active COVID-19.

The chain carries TRBV19 and TRBJ2-1; weak D call: TRBD1 (5 bases). Germline V gene sequence: CDR1 LNHDA, CDR2 SQIVND (reference sequence). CDR3 length: 14 amino acids. V lost 6 bases to trimming and J lost 3 bases, with 12 bases between them. This CDR3 reads CASRTDRLYNEQFF. The CDR3 coding sequence is TGTGCCAGTAGGACCGACAGACTCTACAATGAGCAGTTCTTC.

This clone is judged medium-sized. V is TRBV7-9 and J is TRBJ2-1; D perhaps matches TRBD1 (6 bases). The CDR3 has 15 amino acids. Germline loops: CDR1 SEHNR, CDR2 FQNEAQ (reference sequence). With 10 bases removed from V and 6 bases from J, the gap between germline ends came to 22 bases. The CDR3 region has the DNA TGTGCCACCGCCCCCTCGGGACACCAAGCCAATGAGCAGTTCTTC. The encoded protein is CATAPSGHQANEQFF.

The rearrangement uses TRBV3-1 (or the pseudogene TRBV3-2) and TRBJ1-4; no definite D call. There are 16 residues in the CDR3. Germline CDR1 LGHDT, CDR2 YNNKEL (reference sequence). V dropped 0 bases and J dropped 4 bases, with 12 bases sitting between them. The CDR3 loop is CASSQERPGFNEKLFF. As DNA, the CDR3 is TGTGCCAGCAGCCAAGAACGCCCGGGGTTTAATGAAAAACTGTTTTTT.

The gene calls are TRBV7-2 and TRBJ2-1; 10 nucleotides match TRBD2. V lost 4 bases and J lost 1; bases outside the gene matches: 10. CDR1 and CDR2 (germline): SGHTA, FQGNSA. The CDR3 spans 18 residues. Here the CDR3 reads CASSSLAGSFISYNEQFF. For the CDR3, the DNA is TGTGCCAGCAGCTCACTAGCGGGGTCCTTTATTTCCTACAATGAGCAGTTCTTC.

V and J are TRBV18 and TRBJ2-1; 9 positions agree with TRBD2. V lost 5 bases and J lost 0; bases outside the gene matches: 5. Germline CDR1 reads KGHSH; CDR2 reads LQKENI. The CDR3 extends over 16 amino acids. The CDR3 DNA follows: TGTGCCAGCTCAGGACTAGCGCCCAGCTCCTACAATGAGCAGTTCTTC. Residues: CASSGLAPSSYNEQFF.

The chain's CDR3 is CASSRPTGANQPQHF. The CDR3 bases are TGTGCCAGTAGCCGCCCGACAGGGGCCAATCAGCCCCAGCATTTT. The V and J genes are TRBV19 and TRBJ1-5; 8 bases are a match to TRBD1. The V segment lost 6 bases and the J segment 3 bases; nucleotides outside the gene matches: 7. The CDR3 is made up of 15 amino acids. Per germline, CDR1 LNHDA and CDR2 SQIVND (reference sequence).

The chain recombines TRBV19 with TRBJ1-2; 8 bases agree with TRBD1. Germline CDR1 is LNHDA and CDR2 is SQIVND (reference sequence). Trimming removed 6 bases from V and 8 bases from J; junction bases left unmatched: 8. The CDR3 has 13 amino acids. For the CDR3, the DNA is TGTGCCAGTAGGTCACTACAGGGGGGAGGCTACACCTTC. It is translated as CASRSLQGGGYTF.

The chain uses TRBV4-2 and TRBJ1-3; D not certain. V lost 0 bases to trimming and J lost 0 bases, with 9 bases between them. CDR3 length equals 16 residues. CDR1 and CDR2 from the germline V gene are LGHNA and YNFKEQ. CDR3 protein: CASSQDRGTSGNTIYF. CDR3 DNA: TGTGCCAGCAGCCAAGATCGGGGAACCTCTGGAAACACCATATATTTT.